This T cell receptor beta chain appears in the sequencing data of a study of T cell repertoires in cytomegalovirus infection. Across the whole study: Selected CMV epitopes included recently identified HLA-C-restricted ones as well as well-studied HLA-B-restricted ones. TCR beta signatures that were public indicated CMV infection and matching HLA type.

MiXCR, run by TCRdb on the reads, gives a single entry per CDR3 protein. Of fewer than 950,000 distinct CDR3 sequences listed, 32% were seen once; the top ten hold 9.5% to 15%. Germline loops: CDR1 SGHVS, CDR2 FNYEAQ. Trimming pared 5 bases from V and 4 bases from J, leaving 15 bases between. The CDR3 is made up of 14 amino acids. There are many counts of this clonotype. Antigen unknown. Study-wide results and caveats: Carriage of CMV together with the relevant HLA was identifiable through cumulative public TCR beta family frequency. Clonotype analysis showed dominance of the ex vivo response by HLA-C-restricted CMV-specific TCR beta clonotypes.

The V gene is TRBV7-6, the J gene TRBJ2-7; D may be TRBD1 (6 bases). The specimen was cultured CD8+ T cells from PBMCs, collected from culture after CMV antigen stimulation. The sequence was collected from a human donor in good health (CMV status not recorded). Some clones in this sample may be carry-over from other donors' samples. Written as DNA, the CDR3 is TGTGCCAGCAGCGCCTCCGGGACACCGTACGAGCAGTACTTC. Protein: CASSASGTPYEQYF.